The 6 T cell receptor beta chains below come from one sample, sequenced in a study of blood T cell repertoires in COVID-19. Only in-frame clones appear in the TCRdb table, and some are missing; sequencing was by immunoSEQ multiplex PCR. The sample lists 150,000 to 200,000 clones; 80% to 90% were seen once. Material: peripheral blood. The origin of the receptors is a man between 60 and 75 years old with acute or convalescent COVID-19.

The V gene is TRBV10-2, the J gene TRBJ2-7; 7 nucleotides line up with TRBD2. V lost 9 bases, J lost 1 base, and 12 bases stayed unmatched. CDR1 and CDR2 (germline): WSHSY, SAAADI. The CDR3 is made up of 15 amino acids. CDR3 protein: CASKDPGGPSYEQYF. CDR3 nucleotides: TGCGCCAGTAAGGACCCGGGAGGCCCTTCCTACGAGCAGTACTTC.

The rearrangement links TRBV3-1 (or the pseudogene TRBV3-2) to TRBJ1-1, with D tentatively TRBD1 (5 bases). The CDR3 sequence is 15 residues long. Germline loops: CDR1 LGHDT, CDR2 YNNKEL (reference sequence). Trimming took off 1 base at V and 1 base at J, with 10 bases between the two ends. The CDR3 DNA follows: TGTGCCAGCAGCCAAGGGCAAGGGGAGAACACTGAAGCTTTCTTT. This sequence encodes CASSQGQGENTEAFF.

The CDR3 nucleotides are TGTGCCAGCAGCCAGGGAACAGGGGGATCGGCCTATGGCTACACCTTC. Protein product: CASSQGTGGSAYGYTF. The chain couples TRBV4-2 to TRBJ1-2; 8 bases align to TRBD1. Per the germline V gene, CDR1 is LGHNA and CDR2 is YNFKEQ. The V and J ends lost 3 bases and 4 bases, in that order; junction bases with no gene match: 10. The CDR3 extends over 16 amino acids.

About this clone itself: At one of its ends the junction is not consistent with the germline gene, which may arise from a read error. The rearrangement joins TRBV11-2 to TRBJ2-1; the match to TRBD2 covers 9 bases. The CDR3 totals 14 residues. The germline gives CDR1 SGHAT, CDR2 FQNNGV. This chain's CDR3 is CASSLAGAYNEQFF. The CDR3, as DNA: TGTGCCAGCAGTTTAGCGGGAGCCTACAATGAGCAGTTCTTC.

The chain links TRBV5-4 to TRBJ2-5, with D possibly TRBD2 on 6 matching bases. This CDR3 has 14 amino acids. The germline gives CDR1 SGHNT, CDR2 YYREEE (reference sequence). V was cut by 0 bases and J by 2 bases, with 8 bases left in between. CDR3 DNA: TGTGCCAGCAGCTTGGGACTAGTACAAGAGACCCAGTACTTC. Protein product: CASSLGLVQETQYF.

The V gene is TRBV28, the J gene TRBJ1-2; D may be TRBD1 (5 bases). The germline V and J ends were trimmed by 1 base and 8 bases, with 11 bases remaining between them. CDR3 length: 13 residues. In germline, CDR1 is MDHEN, CDR2 SYDVKM. In DNA form, the CDR3 reads TGTGCCAGCAGTTTATCAGGGTATGGCGGCTACACCTTC. This encodes CASSLSGYGGYTF.